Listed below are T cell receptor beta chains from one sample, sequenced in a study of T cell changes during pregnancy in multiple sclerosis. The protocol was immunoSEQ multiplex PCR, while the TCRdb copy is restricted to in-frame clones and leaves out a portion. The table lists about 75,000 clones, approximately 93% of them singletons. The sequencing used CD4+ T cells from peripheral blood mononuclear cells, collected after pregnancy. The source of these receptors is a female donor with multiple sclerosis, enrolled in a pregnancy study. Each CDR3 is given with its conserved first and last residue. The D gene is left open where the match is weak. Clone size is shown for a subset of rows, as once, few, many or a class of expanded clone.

cdr3_nt: TGTGCCAGCAGCTCGAGAGGCAATCAGCCCCAGCATTTT
cdr3_aa: CASSSRGNQPQHF
d_call: -
j_call: TRBJ1-5
v_call: TRBV14
clone_size: few

cdr3_nt: TGTGCCAGCAGCGAGGCCCCGCTGGACAGCTACGAGCAGTACTTC
cdr3_aa: CASSEAPLDSYEQYF
d_call: -
j_call: TRBJ2-7
v_call: TRBV9
clone_size: -

cdr3_nt: TGTGCCACCAGAGGGTGGACAGGGGGCGGGGAAAATGAAAAACTGTTTTTT
cdr3_aa: CATRGWTGGGENEKLFF
d_call: TRBD1
j_call: TRBJ1-4
v_call: TRBV15
clone_size: -

cdr3_nt: TGTGCCAGCAGCTTGGATGGGGCGGGAGGGCCAGCAGATACGCAGTATTTT
cdr3_aa: CASSLDGAGGPADTQYF
d_call: TRBD2
j_call: TRBJ2-3
v_call: TRBV5-4
clone_size: -

cdr3_nt: TGTGCCGGCAGACGGGACAGTAAGCTAGAAGCTTTCTTT
cdr3_aa: CAGRRDSKLEAFF
d_call: TRBD1
j_call: TRBJ1-1
v_call: TRBV7-9
clone_size: -

cdr3_nt: TGCGCCAGCAGGCGCGCAGATACGCAGTATTTT
cdr3_aa: CASRRADTQYF
d_call: -
j_call: TRBJ2-3
v_call: TRBV4-1
clone_size: -

cdr3_nt: TGTGCCAGCAGCTCTGCAATGGTGGGAGGGTTCACAGATACGCAGTATTTT
cdr3_aa: CASSSAMVGGFTDTQYF
d_call: TRBD2
j_call: TRBJ2-3
v_call: TRBV5-4
clone_size: few

cdr3_nt: TGTGCCAGCAGCTCGGACAGTCGGGCCACAGATACGCAGTATTTT
cdr3_aa: CASSSDSRATDTQYF
d_call: -
j_call: TRBJ2-3
v_call: TRBV7-9
clone_size: once

cdr3_nt: TGTGCCAGCAGCCCTCGGGGGGGAGGCTACAATGAGCAGTTCTTC
cdr3_aa: CASSPRGGGYNEQFF
d_call: TRBD2
j_call: TRBJ2-1
v_call: TRBV7-3
clone_size: -

cdr3_nt: TGTGCCAGCAGCCAAGAATATTCCGGGACTAGCGGGATTGTCCCCTACGAGCAGTACTTC
cdr3_aa: CASSQEYSGTSGIVPYEQYF
d_call: TRBD2
j_call: TRBJ2-7
v_call: TRBV14
clone_size: -

cdr3_nt: TGCGCCAGCAGCCAAGGGCAGGGGCGCCCCTACAATGAGCAGTTCTTC
cdr3_aa: CASSQGQGRPYNEQFF
d_call: -
j_call: TRBJ2-1
v_call: TRBV4-3
clone_size: -

cdr3_nt: TGCGCCAGCAGCTTGGCGGGACAGGGCCCGAACACTGAAGCTTTCTTT
cdr3_aa: CASSLAGQGPNTEAFF
d_call: TRBD1
j_call: TRBJ1-1
v_call: TRBV5-1
clone_size: -

cdr3_nt: TGTGCCAGCGGGGGGACCCTCGGACACACCATATATTTT
cdr3_aa: CASGGTLGHTIYF
d_call: -
j_call: TRBJ1-3
v_call: TRBV9
clone_size: -

cdr3_nt: TGTGCCAGCAGCTTCAGGGTTGGGGGCACAGATACGCAGTATTTT
cdr3_aa: CASSFRVGGTDTQYF
d_call: -
j_call: TRBJ2-3
v_call: TRBV9
clone_size: -

cdr3_nt: TGTGCCAGCAGTGGTGTAGGGGGCGGCAATCAGCCCCAGCATTTT
cdr3_aa: CASSGVGGGNQPQHF
d_call: TRBD1
j_call: TRBJ1-5
v_call: TRBV6-1
clone_size: -

cdr3_nt: TGTGCCAGCAGCTCCGTGTACGAGCAGTACTTC
cdr3_aa: CASSSVYEQYF
d_call: -
j_call: TRBJ2-7
v_call: TRBV5-8
clone_size: -

cdr3_nt: TGTGCCAGCAGCACACGGGACAGCGGGACCGGGGAGCTGTTTTTT
cdr3_aa: CASSTRDSGTGELFF
d_call: -
j_call: TRBJ2-2
v_call: TRBV7-2
clone_size: -

cdr3_nt: TGTGCCATCCGCACTGAAGGGAGGGCTTACGAGCAGTACTTC
cdr3_aa: CAIRTEGRAYEQYF
d_call: TRBD2
j_call: TRBJ2-7
v_call: TRBV10-3
clone_size: once

cdr3_nt: TGTGCCAGCAGTTCGACAGGGGACGAGCAGTACTTC
cdr3_aa: CASSSTGDEQYF
d_call: TRBD1
j_call: TRBJ2-7
v_call: TRBV6-5
clone_size: -

cdr3_nt: TGCAGCGTTGATGATAGCGCCACCTACAATGAGCAGTTCTTC
cdr3_aa: CSVDDSATYNEQFF
d_call: -
j_call: TRBJ2-1
v_call: TRBV29-1
clone_size: -

cdr3_nt: TGTGCCAGCAGCGGGGGACAGGGTCGTTCTGGAAACACCATATATTTT
cdr3_aa: CASSGGQGRSGNTIYF
d_call: TRBD1
j_call: TRBJ1-3
v_call: TRBV5-4
clone_size: once

cdr3_nt: TGTGCCAGCGCGGACCGGACAGGGAGCCGAGATACGCAGTATTTT
cdr3_aa: CASADRTGSRDTQYF
d_call: TRBD1
j_call: TRBJ2-3
v_call: TRBV6-5
clone_size: -

cdr3_nt: TGTGCCAGCAGCGTAGGAATTAGCTCCTACAATGAGCAGTTCTTC
cdr3_aa: CASSVGISSYNEQFF
d_call: -
j_call: TRBJ2-1
v_call: TRBV9
clone_size: -

cdr3_nt: TGTGCCAGCAGCCTGGAGCCCATGAACACTGAAGCTTTCTTT
cdr3_aa: CASSLEPMNTEAFF
d_call: -
j_call: TRBJ1-1
v_call: TRBV5-4
clone_size: -

cdr3_nt: TGTGCCAGCAGTTTGAATAGCGGGATTGGTGAGCAGTTCTTC
cdr3_aa: CASSLNSGIGEQFF
d_call: TRBD2
j_call: TRBJ2-1
v_call: TRBV25-1
clone_size: once

cdr3_nt: TGTGCCATCAGTGCGGGACAGATTTACTATGGCTACACCTTC
cdr3_aa: CAISAGQIYYGYTF
d_call: TRBD1
j_call: TRBJ1-2
v_call: TRBV10-3
clone_size: once

cdr3_nt: TGCGCCAGCAGCTCTATAGCGGAGGCCTACGAGCAGTACTTC
cdr3_aa: CASSSIAEAYEQYF
d_call: -
j_call: TRBJ2-7
v_call: TRBV5-1
clone_size: -

cdr3_nt: TGTGCCAGCAGCGTAGGGGGGGGGAACACCGGGGAGCTGTTTTTT
cdr3_aa: CASSVGGGNTGELFF
d_call: TRBD2
j_call: TRBJ2-2
v_call: TRBV9
clone_size: -

cdr3_nt: TGCGCCAGCGAGGGCTGGACTAGCGGCGCCGTCGGGGCCCAGTACTTC
cdr3_aa: CASEGWTSGAVGAQYF
d_call: TRBD2
j_call: TRBJ2-5
v_call: TRBV5-1
clone_size: -

cdr3_nt: TGTGCCAGCAGTGGTGGACAGAGAAACTATGGCTACACCTTC
cdr3_aa: CASSGGQRNYGYTF
d_call: -
j_call: TRBJ1-2
v_call: TRBV6-5
clone_size: -

cdr3_nt: TGCGCCAGCAGCTTGTCGGGAGGATGGTACAATGAGCAGTTCTTC
cdr3_aa: CASSLSGGWYNEQFF
d_call: TRBD2
j_call: TRBJ2-1
v_call: TRBV5-1
clone_size: -

cdr3_nt: TGTGCCAGCAGTAGACTAGGCGGCAATGAGCAGTTCTTC
cdr3_aa: CASSRLGGNEQFF
d_call: -
j_call: TRBJ2-1
v_call: TRBV28
clone_size: -

cdr3_nt: TGTGCCAGCAGGATTAGCGGGAGCACAGATACGCAGTATTTT
cdr3_aa: CASRISGSTDTQYF
d_call: TRBD2
j_call: TRBJ2-3
v_call: TRBV9
clone_size: -

cdr3_nt: TGTGCCAGCACCATTGGGGGCGGGAGGGCAACGGAGACCCAGTACTTC
cdr3_aa: CASTIGGGRATETQYF
d_call: TRBD2
j_call: TRBJ2-5
v_call: TRBV5-4
clone_size: -

cdr3_nt: TGTGCCAGCAGCCAACGGGACAGAAACACTGAAGCTTTCTTT
cdr3_aa: CASSQRDRNTEAFF
d_call: TRBD1
j_call: TRBJ1-1
v_call: TRBV5-4
clone_size: -

cdr3_nt: TGTGCCAGCAGTAATCCGGGGGGGACTAATGAAAAACTGTTTTTT
cdr3_aa: CASSNPGGTNEKLFF
d_call: -
j_call: TRBJ1-4
v_call: TRBV6-5
clone_size: -

cdr3_nt: TGTGCCAGCAGCCCCCCAGAGGGCTATGGCTACACCTTC
cdr3_aa: CASSPPEGYGYTF
d_call: -
j_call: TRBJ1-2
v_call: TRBV4-2
clone_size: -

cdr3_nt: TGTGCCAGTTCCATACAGGGGGGGAACAATGAGCAGTTCTTC
cdr3_aa: CASSIQGGNNEQFF
d_call: -
j_call: TRBJ2-1
v_call: TRBV19
clone_size: -

cdr3_nt: TGTGCCAGCAGTTACTTAGGAGGTGAGCAGTACTTC
cdr3_aa: CASSYLGGEQYF
d_call: -
j_call: TRBJ2-7
v_call: TRBV6-5
clone_size: -

cdr3_nt: TGTGCCAGTAGCCGGGACAGGTCTAGGGGCTACACCTTC
cdr3_aa: CASSRDRSRGYTF
d_call: TRBD1
j_call: TRBJ1-2
v_call: TRBV19
clone_size: -

cdr3_nt: TGTGCCAGCAGCAGGGACAGGGATAAAGAAAAACTGTTTTTT
cdr3_aa: CASSRDRDKEKLFF
d_call: TRBD1
j_call: TRBJ1-4
v_call: TRBV4-2
clone_size: -

cdr3_nt: TGTGCCAGCAGCCAACGGACAGGGACGCCTAACGAGCAGTACTTC
cdr3_aa: CASSQRTGTPNEQYF
d_call: TRBD1
j_call: TRBJ2-7
v_call: TRBV5-6
clone_size: -

cdr3_nt: TGTGCCAGCAGCCCACAGGGTCTCAAGGGAGAGACCCAGTACTTC
cdr3_aa: CASSPQGLKGETQYF
d_call: -
j_call: TRBJ2-5
v_call: TRBV9
clone_size: -

cdr3_nt: TGTGCCAGTAGTATAGGGGACAGGGGAACCTACGAGCAGTACTTC
cdr3_aa: CASSIGDRGTYEQYF
d_call: TRBD1
j_call: TRBJ2-7
v_call: TRBV19
clone_size: -

cdr3_nt: TGCGCCAGCAGCTTGAGACCCGATCAAGGCGGGGGAAGGTCCTACAATGAGCAGTTCTTC
cdr3_aa: CASSLRPDQGGGRSYNEQFF
d_call: TRBD2
j_call: TRBJ2-1
v_call: TRBV5-1
clone_size: -

cdr3_nt: TGCAGCGTCAAGGGGGACACAGATACGCAGTATTTT
cdr3_aa: CSVKGDTDTQYF
d_call: -
j_call: TRBJ2-3
v_call: TRBV29-1
clone_size: -